Listed here are 4 T cell receptor beta chains from one sample, sequenced in a study of T cells in Graves' hyperthyroidism and ophthalmopathy. Regions amplified from RNA transcripts were the TCR beta CDR3 regions. Carried out on the TCR CDR3, a first-round RT-PCR used the HTBI primer set. Via MiXCR, TCRdb re-called the multiplex PCR reads, giving one row per CDR3 protein. The data contain 350,000 to 450,000 distinct CDR3 sequences, roughly 14% of them singletons. Sequencing used blood. The receptors come from a woman aged 55-70 years with Graves' hyperthyroidism.

This clonotype was seen many times. The chain uses TRBV5-1 and TRBJ2-3; D unresolved. Per germline, CDR1 SGHRS and CDR2 YFSETQ. This CDR3 is built from 14 residues. Trimming pared 4 bases from V and 2 bases from J, leaving 11 bases between. CDR3 sequence reads: CASSPGNPTDTQYF. DNA for the CDR3: TGCGCCAGCAGCCCCGGTAACCCCACAGATACGCAGTATTTT.

This clonotype was picked up one time. The V gene is TRBV9, the J gene TRBJ2-7; 12 bases are a match to TRBD2. There are 15 residues in the CDR3. V shed 4 bases, J shed 7 bases, and the junction held 9 bases outside the gene matches. Germline V lookup: CDR1 SGDLS, CDR2 YYNGEE. The CDR3 loop reads CASSPRLAGESEQYF. DNA of the CDR3: TGTGCCAGCAGCCCTCGACTAGCGGGAGAAAGTGAGCAGTACTTC.

This CDR3 reads CASSQYGNEQFF. CDR3 sequence (DNA): TGTGCCAGTTCCCAGTATGGTAATGAGCAGTTCTTC. The chain has TRBV19 and TRBJ2-1; D is uncertain. V was shortened by 8 bases and J by 7 bases, with 12 bases between the two germline ends. From germline, CDR1 is LNHDA and CDR2 SQIVND (reference sequence). The CDR3 is 12 residues long.

This clonotype has a handful of counts. The J gene is TRBJ2-2, the V gene TRBV6-1; 7 bases line up with TRBD1. The CDR3 totals 15 residues. Per germline, CDR1 MNHNS and CDR2 SASEGT. Trimming at V came to 6 bases and at J to 6 bases, leaving 10 bases not matched to a gene. CDR3 sequence: CASRPRRGQAGELFF. The CDR3 coding sequence is TGTGCCAGCAGGCCCCGTAGGGGGCAGGCCGGGGAGCTGTTTTTT.